This TCR beta chain derives from a study of blood T cells in healthy people across ages. The study, taken as a whole, reports: Higher diversity, along with more naive CD4+ cells, distinguished long-lived donors from aged donors. The fall in TCR beta diversity per million T cells was roughly linear with age.

A sample-barcoded 5' primer and a J-beta primer mix were used in a second PCR of roughly 7 to 11 cycles. Through a template-switch adaptor with 12 random nucleotides, each cDNA molecule received a tag. MiXCR, run by TCRdb on the 5' RACE reads, gives a single entry per CDR3 protein. The sample includes over 1,300,000 distinct CDR3 sequences, approximately 63% of them seen just once. Germline V gene lookup returns CDR1 MNHEY and CDR2 SMNVEV (reference sequence). V shed 4 bases, J shed 1 base, and the junction held 7 bases outside the gene matches. The length of the CDR3 is 16 residues. The sample holds one count of this clonotype. Its target is unknown.

This chain connects TRBV27 to TRBJ2-5; 9 nucleotides line up with TRBD1. The receptor was isolated from a man between 18 and 29 years old in good health. Sequencing was carried out using blood. This CDR3 reads CASSSLGTGLQETQYF. The CDR3 coding sequence is TGTGCCAGCAGTTCCCTCGGGACAGGGCTCCAAGAGACCCAGTACTTC.